Following are 25 T cell receptor beta chains from one sample sequenced in a study of response to subunit inactivated influenza vaccine. TCRdb passed the RT-PCR reads through MiXCR, listing each CDR3 protein once. The repertoire holds 860,000 or so distinct CDR3 sequences, with 21% as singletons. This specimen consisted of PBMCs from blood, obtained around 5 days after vaccination. These receptors were collected from a man between 45 and 60 years old who received an inactivated influenza vaccine.

This clonotype was counted a few times. This chain uses TRBV27 with TRBJ2-5, with 11 positions matching TRBD2. CDR1 is MNHEY, CDR2 SMNVEV, per germline (reference sequence). The CDR3 loop spans 16 amino acids. Trimming removed 6 bases from V and 5 bases from J; junction bases left unmatched: 11. The CDR3 DNA follows: TGTGCCAGCAGCCGTACTGGACTAGCGGGCGATGAGACCCAGTACTTC. Translation gives CASSRTGLAGDETQYF.

V is TRBV7-2 and J is TRBJ2-1, with a weak D call TRBD2 (5 bases). The V end lost 0 bases, the J end lost 6 bases, and 15 bases lay between the germline ends. Germline CDR1 is SGHTA and CDR2 is FQGNSA. The CDR3 is 16 residues long. This chain's CDR3 is CASSLASSLGANEQFF. The CDR3 DNA reads TGTGCCAGCAGCTTAGCCTCTAGCTTGGGAGCCAATGAGCAGTTCTTC.

The genes are TRBV27 and TRBJ2-6; D remains unclear. The CDR3 is made up of 16 amino acids. The V end was cut by 5 bases, the J end by 2 bases, with 13 bases between. Germline V gives CDR1 MNHEY, CDR2 SMNVEV (reference sequence). The CDR3 here is CASSTLGATGANVLTF. The CDR3 DNA is TGTGCCAGCAGTACCCTCGGAGCGACTGGGGCCAACGTCCTGACTTTC.

This clonotype was detected only a few times. In nucleotides, the CDR3 is TGTGCCAGCAGTGAAGGGTTATATAGCAATCAGCCCCAGCATTTT. Its translation is CASSEGLYSNQPQHF. The rearrangement uses TRBV2 and TRBJ1-5; D ambiguous. In germline, CDR1 is SNHLY, CDR2 FYNNEI. V lost 1 base, J lost 0 bases, and 7 bases lay in between. The CDR3 totals 15 residues.

This chain links TRBV7-8 with TRBJ2-5, with 8 bases fitting TRBD2. Per germline, CDR1 SGHVS and CDR2 FQNEAQ. The CDR3 loop spans 15 amino acids. Trimming cost V 5 bases and J 4 bases; bases outside gene matches: 9. CDR3 sequence: CASSPSVSGAETQYF. CDR3 nucleotide sequence: TGTGCCAGCAGCCCTTCCGTTAGCGGGGCAGAGACCCAGTACTTC. Drawing the rest from reference TRBV7-8 and TRBJ2-5, the complete variable domain is GAGVSQSPRYKVAKRGQDVALRCDPISGHVSLFWYQQALGQGPEFLTYFQNEAQLDKSGLPSDRFFAERPEGSVSTLKIQRTQQEDSAVYLCASSPSVSGAETQYFGPGTRLLVL.

This clonotype was found a few times. The chain combines TRBV12-3 or TRBV12-4 with TRBJ1-2, with a weak D call TRBD1 (6 bases). The CDR3 runs to 14 residues. V was cut by 6 bases and J by 5 bases, with 16 bases left in between. CDR3 residues: CASSHSGQPYGYTF. The CDR3 bases are TGTGCCAGCAGCCACTCTGGACAGCCGTATGGCTACACCTTC.

This clonotype has at least ten counts. The V call is TRBV30, the J call TRBJ2-7; D may be TRBD1 or TRBD2 (5 bases each). CDR3 length: 13 amino acids. V was trimmed by 5 bases and J by 2 bases, leaving 13 bases between them. The germline V gene encodes CDR1 GTSNPN and CDR2 SVGIG (reference sequence). CDR3 sequence reads: CAWGGRTTYEQYF. CDR3 sequence (DNA): TGTGCCTGGGGAGGTAGGACAACCTACGAGCAGTACTTC.

In this sample, this clonotype turned up many times. V is TRBV10-3 and J is TRBJ2-7, with 11 bases identical to TRBD2. Trimming removed 0 bases from V and 5 bases from J; junction bases left unmatched: 3. Per the germline V gene, CDR1 is ENHRY and CDR2 is SYGVKD. The CDR3 is made up of 15 amino acids. The CDR3: CAISESTSGGDEQYF. The CDR3 DNA reads TGTGCCATCAGTGAGTCAACTAGCGGGGGTGACGAGCAGTACTTC.

This clonotype showed up just a few times. The rearrangement uses TRBV9 and TRBJ2-5; 8 positions match TRBD1. CDR1 is SGDLS, CDR2 YYNGEE, per germline. This CDR3 is 15 amino acids long. The ends lost 2 bases at V and 5 bases at J; junction bases unmatched: 8. The CDR3 here is CASSVYPTGAETQYF. CDR3 DNA sequence: TGTGCCAGCAGCGTCTACCCGACAGGGGCGGAGACCCAGTACTTC. Filled out from reference TRBV9 and TRBJ2-5, the complete variable domain reads DSGVTQTPKHLITATGQRVTLRCSPRSGDLSVYWYQQSLDQGLQFLIQYYNGEERAKGNILERFSAQQFPDLHSELNLSSLELGDSALYFCASSVYPTGAETQYFGPGTRLLVL.

This CDR3 reads CASSSLTGIETQYF. CDR3 nucleotides: TGTGCCAGCAGCTCGTTAACAGGGATAGAGACCCAGTACTTC. The J gene is TRBJ2-5, the V gene TRBV11-2, with D tentatively TRBD1 (6 bases). V dropped 4 bases and J dropped 4 bases, with 13 bases sitting between them. The CDR3 has 14 amino acids. CDR1 and CDR2 from the germline V gene are SGHAT and FQNNGV.

This clonotype was picked up a small number of times. This chain joins TRBV13 and TRBJ2-7; D is uncertain. The germline CDR1 and CDR2 sequences are PRHDT and FYEKMQ (reference sequence). CDR3 length: 14 amino acids. V was clipped by 4 bases and J by 2 bases, with 12 bases between them. In DNA, the CDR3 is TGTGCCAGCAGCTGGAACGTCCGAGCCTACGAGCAGTACTTC. Amino acid sequence: CASSWNVRAYEQYF. Based on the CDR3 plus reference TRBV13 and TRBJ2-7, the full variable domain is AAGVIQSPRHLIKEKRETATLKCYPIPRHDTVYWYQQGPGQDPQFLISFYEKMQSDKGSIPDRFSAQQFSDYHSELNMSSLELGDSALYFCASSWNVRAYEQYFGPGTRLTVT.

The CDR3 is CASSLDLRPPLNEQFF. The CDR3 nucleotides are TGTGCCAGCAGCTTAGACTTGCGGCCTCCCCTCAATGAGCAGTTCTTC. The chain carries TRBV7-2 and TRBJ2-1; D gene unclear. The CDR3 is made up of 16 amino acids. Looked up from germline, CDR1 is SGHTA and CDR2 is FQGNSA. Between the trimmed V and J ends, which lost 1 base and 6 bases, there was a span of 16 bases.

This clonotype was seen at least ten times. The rearrangement links TRBV7-2 to TRBJ2-3, with a tentative D call TRBD2 (6 bases). This CDR3 comprises 13 residues. Germline lookup yields CDR1 SGHTA and CDR2 FQGNSA. Trimming removed 1 base from V and 8 bases from J, with 10 bases in between. CDR3 DNA: TGTGCCAGCAGCTTAGATTTGGGAGGTACGCAGTATTTT. The encoded protein is CASSLDLGGTQYF.

The chain is built from TRBV7-2 and TRBJ2-5; 11 bases align to TRBD2. The V gene end was trimmed by 1 base and the J gene end by 9 bases; junction bases not matched to a gene: 7. The germline CDR1 and CDR2 sequences are SGHTA and FQGNSA. This CDR3 comprises 15 residues. The CDR3 nucleotides are TGTGCCAGCAGCTTAGTATTAGCGGGGGGGCGGGCCCAGTACTTC. As protein: CASSLVLAGGRAQYF.

This rearrangement joins TRBV5-1 to TRBJ2-3, with D tentatively TRBD1 or TRBD2 (5 bases each). The CDR3 sequence is 15 residues long. V lost 1 base and J lost 5, with 14 bases in between. Germline CDR1 is SGHRS and CDR2 is YFSETQ. CDR3 sequence: CASSLTGTLGDTQYF. CDR3 DNA sequence: TGCGCCAGCAGCTTGACCGGGACCCTGGGAGATACGCAGTATTTT.

The chain links TRBV20-1 to TRBJ2-5; D is perhaps TRBD2 (6 bases). V dropped 7 bases and J dropped 5 bases, with 17 bases sitting between them. CDR1 and CDR2 (germline): DFQATT, SNEGSKA (reference sequence). The CDR3 consists of 13 residues. CDR3 loop: CSELVRGKETQYF. The CDR3 DNA reads as TGCAGTGAACTAGTCCGGGGGAAGGAGACCCAGTACTTC.

This rearrangement joins TRBV11-2 to TRBJ2-5, with 7 nucleotides matching TRBD2. Germline CDR1 is SGHAT and CDR2 is FQNNGV. CDR3 length equals 15 residues. With 5 bases clipped from V and 4 bases from J, the junction kept 10 bases outside the gene matches. The chain's CDR3 is CASSPAALAVETQYF. The CDR3 DNA sequence: TGTGCCAGCAGCCCGGCCGCTCTAGCGGTAGAGACCCAGTACTTC.

This clonotype came up a few times. This chain connects TRBV7-2 to TRBJ2-2; maybe TRBD1 (7 bases). In germline, CDR1 is SGHTA, CDR2 FQGNSA. V was pared by 5 bases and J by 9 bases, with 13 bases between. The CDR3 has 13 amino acids. CDR3 loop: CASSPGGLRELFF. The DNA of the CDR3 is TGTGCCAGCAGCCCAGGGGGGTTGCGGGAGCTGTTTTTT.

A remark on this clonotype: Relative to the germline gene, one junction end is altered; a read error may explain this. The rearrangement joins TRBV6-4 to TRBJ1-2, with D unresolved. Germline loops: CDR1 MRHNA, CDR2 SNTAGT. This CDR3 is 14 amino acids long. The DNA of the CDR3 is TGTGCCAGCAGTGAAGTAGGAGGGCGCGGCGGCTACTCCTTC. Protein: CASSEVGGRGGYSF.

This clonotype was seen a handful of times. V and J are TRBV5-5 and TRBJ2-2, with D unresolved. The CDR3 extends over 14 amino acids. The germline gives CDR1 SGHKS, CDR2 YYEKEE (reference sequence). Trimming left V 0 bases short and J 5 bases short, with 8 bases between. CDR3 bases: TGTGCCAGCAGCTTGGGGATCGGTACCGGGGAGCTGTTTTTT. Translation gives CASSLGIGTGELFF. Supplemented by reference TRBV5-5 and TRBJ2-2, the full variable domain reads DAGVTQSPTHLIKTRGQQVTLRCSPISGHKSVSWYQQVLGQGPQFIFQYYEKEERGRGNFPDRFSARQFPNYSSELNVNALLLGDSALYLCASSLGIGTGELFFGEGSRLTVL.

V and J are TRBV19 and TRBJ1-4; D perhaps matches TRBD1 (5 bases). The germline CDR1 and CDR2 sequences are LNHDA and SQIVND (reference sequence). V was pared by 7 bases and J by 12 bases, with 18 bases between. CDR3 size: 13 residues. CDR3 in DNA: TGTGCCAGTACGGGGACGGCTATGGAGGAACTGTTTTTT. As protein: CASTGTAMEELFF.

The chain employs TRBV10-3 and TRBJ1-5, with D possibly matching TRBD1 (5 bases). The germline gives CDR1 ENHRY, CDR2 SYGVKD. Trimming cost V 6 bases and J 0 bases, with 15 bases left between them. CDR3 size: 16 residues. The CDR3 loop is CAIRPGTEGSNQPQHF. The CDR3 DNA sequence: TGTGCCATCAGGCCCGGGACTGAAGGTAGCAATCAGCCCCAGCATTTT.

The chain links TRBV20-1 to TRBJ1-1; the D gene is possibly TRBD1 (5 bases). The germline V and J ends were trimmed by 3 bases and 0 bases, with 11 bases remaining between them. Germline V gene data show CDR1 as DFQATT and CDR2 as SNEGSKA (reference sequence). The CDR3 contains 14 residues. The CDR3 DNA sequence: TGCAGTGCTAGGGAGGGAGGGGTGAACACTGAAGCTTTCTTT. Amino acids: CSAREGGVNTEAFF.

The chain joins TRBV5-1 to TRBJ2-1; D perhaps matches TRBD1 (6 bases). The CDR3 contains 14 residues. Trimming cost V 4 bases and J 4 bases, with 12 bases left between them. Germline lookup yields CDR1 SGHRS and CDR2 YFSETQ. The CDR3 nucleotides read TGCGCCAGCAGCCAAGGACAGTTTTACAATGAGCAGTTCTTC. Translated: CASSQGQFYNEQFF.

The table lists this clonotype with many counts. The V call is TRBV5-1, the J call TRBJ2-5; maybe TRBD1 (6 bases). Germline CDR1 and CDR2: SGHRS and YFSETQ. Between the trimmed V and J ends, which lost 3 bases and 2 bases, there was a span of 14 bases. This CDR3 comprises 15 residues. DNA of the CDR3: TGCGCCAGCAGCTCGACCTCAGGGGTTCAAGAGACCCAGTACTTC. This sequence encodes CASSSTSGVQETQYF. The full variable domain, rest sourced from reference TRBV5-1 and TRBJ2-5, is KAGVTQTPRYLIKTRGQQVTLSCSPISGHRSVSWYQQTPGQGLQFLFEYFSETQRNKGNFPGRFSGRQFSNSRSEMNVSTLELGDSALYLCASSSTSGVQETQYFGPGTRLLVL.